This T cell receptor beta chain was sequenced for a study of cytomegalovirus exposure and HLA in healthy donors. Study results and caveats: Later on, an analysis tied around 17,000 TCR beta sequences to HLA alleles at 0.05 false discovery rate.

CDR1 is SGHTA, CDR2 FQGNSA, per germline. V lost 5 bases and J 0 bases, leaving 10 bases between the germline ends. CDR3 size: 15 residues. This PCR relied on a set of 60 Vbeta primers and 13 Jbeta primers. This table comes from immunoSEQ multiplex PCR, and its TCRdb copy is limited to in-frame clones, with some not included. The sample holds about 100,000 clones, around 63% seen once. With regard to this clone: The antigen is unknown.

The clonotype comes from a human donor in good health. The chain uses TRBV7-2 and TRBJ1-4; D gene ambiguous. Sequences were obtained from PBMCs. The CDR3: CASSRLSATNEKLFF. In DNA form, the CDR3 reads TGTGCCAGCAGCCGGTTGTCCGCAACTAATGAAAAACTGTTTTTT.